This record looks at one TCR beta chain sequence and its context. Its target is unknown. One junction end disagrees with the germline gene, perhaps due to a read error. This entry comes from a study of cytomegalovirus exposure and HLA in healthy donors. Overall study: Of all 380 or so donors who were genotyped, roughly 81% belonged to the Caucasian-associated ancestry cluster.

Study-level points and caveats: Per a later analysis, HLA-associated TCR beta chains showed more clonal expansion than other, equally common TCR beta chains. It was in a later analysis that TCR association rates were seen to vary by HLA locus, highest for DRB1 and lowest for HLA-C.

PCR employed 60 Vbeta and 13 Jbeta primers. Libraries were prepared by immunoSEQ multiplex PCR; TCRdb keeps only in-frame clonotypes and omits some of them. Its clone listing holds 55,000 to 75,000 clones. CDR3 length: 13 amino acids. Germline lookup yields CDR1 MNHEY and CDR2 SMNVEV (reference sequence). This chain uses TRBV27 with TRBJ1-1; D remains ambiguous. The sequence came from a male donor in good health and CMV-seronegative. The sequenced sample was PBMCs. The CDR3 DNA follows: TGTGCCAGCAGTTTTTCCGGGAACACTGAAGATTTCTTT. Amino acids: CASSFSGNTEDFF.